This TCR beta chain was identified in a study of T-cell reconstitution after alpha-beta-depleted transplantation in children. This clonotype was seen many times. Germline V gene data show CDR1 as LGHNA and CDR2 as YSLEER. V lost 0 bases to trimming and J lost 4 bases; unmatched junction nucleotides: 7. The CDR3 has 17 residues. Preparation of the TCRbeta library involved a method that used unique molecular identifiers. TCRdb redid the calling of the PCR reads with MiXCR, one entry per CDR3 protein. Among approximately 640,000 distinct CDR3 sequences listed, roughly 15% were seen once. The chain is built from TRBV4-3 and TRBJ2-2, with 8 bases that match TRBD1. The material was PBMCs from the stem cell graft donor, obtained from the stem cell graft. The receptor's source is a human donor who donated a stem cell graft to a child with acute myeloid leukemia. The chain's CDR3 is CASSQEREQGGTGELFF. The DNA of the CDR3 is TGCGCCAGCAGCCAAGAAAGGGAACAGGGGGGCACCGGGGAGCTGTTTTTT.